These 16 T cell receptor beta chains were sequenced from one sample in a study of shared clonotypes between healthy human individuals. In the naive CD8 group, cells lacked CD45RO and were positively selected for CCR7, so terminally differentiated effector memory CD45RA+ cells were left out. The data were produced by immunoSEQ multiplex PCR, yet TCRdb's version contains in-frame clones alone and is incomplete. In the table there are hundreds of thousands of clones, approximately 96% of which are singletons. Sequencing was done on a sample of naive CD8+ T cells sorted from blood. Source of these receptors: a woman aged 30 to 39 in good health.

In DNA, the CDR3 is TGTGCCAGCAGCTTAGCAGGGAAGAGCGGCTACACCTTC. It codes for CASSLAGKSGYTF. The chain links TRBV7-9 to TRBJ1-2; D remains unclear. From germline, CDR1 is SEHNR and CDR2 FQNEAQ (reference sequence). V was clipped by 0 bases and J by 8 bases, with 10 bases between them. The CDR3 loop spans 13 amino acids.

This clone was seen a single time. The gene calls are TRBV27 and TRBJ2-2; possibly TRBD1 for D (6 bases). This CDR3 is built from 15 residues. The V gene's germline CDR1 is MNHEY and CDR2 SMNVEV (reference sequence). Trimming shortened V by 3 bases and J by 6 bases, and 14 bases separated the two germline ends. CDR3 amino acids: CASSLIGGKAGELFF. CDR3 coding DNA: TGTGCCAGCAGTTTGATAGGGGGTAAGGCCGGGGAGCTGTTTTTT.

The rearrangement links TRBV5-4 to TRBJ2-7; 8 bases are a match to TRBD2. Trimming took 0 bases from V and 3 from J; bases not matched to a gene: 5. Germline-derived CDR1 and CDR2 are SGHNT and YYREEE (reference sequence). This CDR3 contains 15 residues. CDR3 protein: CASSLGREGDYEQYF. The CDR3 DNA follows: TGTGCCAGCAGCTTGGGACGGGAGGGCGACTACGAGCAGTACTTC.

The genes are TRBV7-9 and TRBJ2-7, with 8 bases aligning to TRBD1. V trimming: 4 bases; J trimming: 5 bases; junction bases outside the gene matches: 1. Per germline, CDR1 SEHNR and CDR2 FQNEAQ (reference sequence). The CDR3 has 12 amino acids. The CDR3 DNA follows: TGTGCCAGCAGCTGGACAGGGAACGAGCAGTACTTC. Amino acids: CASSWTGNEQYF.

This clone was recorded once. CDR3 loop: CASVAGVYEQYF. Here the CDR3 DNA reads TGTGCCAGCGTAGCGGGAGTCTACGAGCAGTACTTC. This rearrangement joins TRBV2 to TRBJ2-7, with TRBD2 matching over 9 bases. The V and J ends lost 8 bases and 3 bases, in that order; junction bases with no gene match: 2. CDR1 SNHLY and CDR2 FYNNEI come from the germline V gene. The CDR3 extends over 12 amino acids.

The chain is built from TRBV28 and TRBJ1-5, with D possibly matching TRBD1 (6 bases). This CDR3 is built from 17 residues. CDR1 and CDR2 from the germline V gene are MDHEN and SYDVKM. Trimming shortened V by 5 bases and J by 3 bases, and 20 bases separated the two germline ends. The CDR3 sequence is CASSKQRPGHLNQPQHF. The CDR3 DNA sequence: TGTGCCAGCAGTAAACAAAGACCGGGACACCTCAATCAGCCCCAGCATTTT.

This CDR3 is CASSDGGLQDTQYF. CDR3 DNA: TGTGCCAGCAGTGATGGGGGGTTACAAGATACGCAGTATTTT. This chain connects TRBV6-1 to TRBJ2-3, with D possibly matching TRBD2 (6 bases). There are 14 residues in the CDR3. Trimming took 3 bases from V and 5 from J, leaving 12 bases between them. From germline, CDR1 is MNHNS and CDR2 SASEGT.

J is TRBJ2-1 and V is TRBV9; 7 bases are shared with TRBD1. Germline trimming cut 3 bases from V and 10 bases from J; bases unmatched to any gene: 10. Germline CDR1 is SGDLS and CDR2 is YYNGEE. The CDR3 consists of 14 residues. Here the CDR3 reads CASSGLTGDREQFF. As DNA, the CDR3 is TGTGCCAGCAGCGGCCTTACAGGGGATCGGGAGCAGTTCTTC.

The chain employs TRBV11-2 and TRBJ2-7; no clear D. The CDR3 is 14 residues long. The ends were cut back, 1 base at V and 3 bases at J, with 10 bases in the middle. Germline loops: CDR1 SGHAT, CDR2 FQNNGV. In nucleotides, the CDR3 is TGTGCCAGCAGCTTAGGCTCCAGCTTCTACGAGCAGTACTTC. Encoded protein: CASSLGSSFYEQYF. The full variable domain, completed using reference TRBV11-2 and TRBJ2-7, is EAGVAQSPRYKIIEKRQSVAFWCNPISGHATLYWYQQILGQGPKLLIQFQNNGVVDDSQLPKDRFSAERLKGVDSTLKIQPAKLEDSAVYLCASSLGSSFYEQYFGPGTRLTVT.

The chain links TRBV4-1 to TRBJ2-1; maybe TRBD1 (5 bases). The germline CDR1 and CDR2 sequences are MGHRA and YSYEKL. V was clipped by 0 bases and J by 1 base, with 7 bases between them. This CDR3 is built from 15 residues. As DNA, the CDR3 is TGCGCCAGCAGCCAAGATACAGGTTCCTACAATGAGCAGTTCTTC. Amino acids: CASSQDTGSYNEQFF.

The J gene is TRBJ2-4, the V gene TRBV30, with D possibly matching TRBD2 (5 bases). CDR3 length: 13 amino acids. Germline V lookup: CDR1 GTSNPN, CDR2 SVGIG (reference sequence). V lost 0 bases and J lost 10, with 13 bases in between. In nucleotides, the CDR3 is TGTGCCTGGAGTGTTTCTAGCTCTACGATTCAGTACTTC. Translating it yields CAWSVSSSTIQYF. Filled out from reference TRBV30 and TRBJ2-4, the complete variable domain reads SQTIHQWPATLVQPVGSPLSLECTVEGTSNPNLYWYRQAAGRGLQLLFYSVGIGQISSEVPQNLSASRPQDRQFILSSKKLLLSDSGFYLCAWSVSSSTIQYFGAGTRLSVL.

The chain carries TRBV7-9 and TRBJ2-7; TRBD2 agrees at 11 bases. The germline gives CDR1 SEHNR, CDR2 FQNEAQ (reference sequence). CDR3 length: 16 amino acids. Trimming cost V 1 base and J 5 bases; bases outside gene matches: 7. CDR3 sequence reads: CASSLVVAGGFDEQYF. Here the CDR3 DNA reads TGTGCCAGCAGCTTAGTGGTAGCGGGAGGGTTCGACGAGCAGTACTTC. Supplemented by reference TRBV7-9 and TRBJ2-7, the full variable domain reads DTGVSQNPRHKITKRGQNVTFRCDPISEHNRLYWYRQTLGQGPEFLTYFQNEAQLEKSRLLSDRFSAERPKGSFSTLEIQRTEQGDSAMYLCASSLVVAGGFDEQYFGPGTRLTVT.

The V call is TRBV25-1, the J call TRBJ2-1; no definite D call. CDR3 size: 13 residues. Germline CDR1 is MGHDK and CDR2 is SYGVNS. Trimming cost V 4 bases and J 6 bases, with 10 bases left between them. The DNA of the CDR3 is TGTGCCAGCAGTGTTAATACCGGCAATGAGCAGTTCTTC. This encodes CASSVNTGNEQFF. Full variable domain (remainder filled in from reference TRBV25-1 and TRBJ2-1): EADIYQTPRYLVIGTGKKITLECSQTMGHDKMYWYQQDPGMELHLIHYSYGVNSTEKGDLSSESTVSRIRTEHFPLTLESARPSHTSQYLCASSVNTGNEQFFGPGTRLTVL.

The V call is TRBV4-1, the J call TRBJ2-7; TRBD1 is a possible D gene (6 bases). The V end lost 4 bases, the J end lost 3 bases, and 16 bases lay between the germline ends. Germline V gene data show CDR1 as MGHRA and CDR2 as YSYEKL. The CDR3 has 15 amino acids. The CDR3 bases are TGCGCCAGCAGCCTATCGCAGGGGAAAGGCTACGAGCAGTACTTC. The encoded protein is CASSLSQGKGYEQYF.

V and J are TRBV2 and TRBJ2-7; 8 bases are a match to TRBD2. CDR1 is SNHLY, CDR2 FYNNEI, per germline. Trimming cost V 8 bases and J 6 bases; bases outside gene matches: 21. The CDR3 spans 17 residues. Written as DNA, the CDR3 is TGTGCCAGCCTAGGGGCCCTAGACGGGAGGGCCCTCGGCGAGCAGTACTTC. Translating gives CASLGALDGRALGEQYF.

V and J are TRBV10-3 and TRBJ2-1; D remains unclear. The V end lost 6 bases, the J end lost 8 bases, and 8 bases lay between the germline ends. This CDR3 is built from 11 residues. The germline V gene encodes CDR1 ENHRY and CDR2 SYGVKD. CDR3 bases: TGTGCCATCAGCCCCGGCGATGAGCAGTTCTTC. This encodes CAISPGDEQFF.